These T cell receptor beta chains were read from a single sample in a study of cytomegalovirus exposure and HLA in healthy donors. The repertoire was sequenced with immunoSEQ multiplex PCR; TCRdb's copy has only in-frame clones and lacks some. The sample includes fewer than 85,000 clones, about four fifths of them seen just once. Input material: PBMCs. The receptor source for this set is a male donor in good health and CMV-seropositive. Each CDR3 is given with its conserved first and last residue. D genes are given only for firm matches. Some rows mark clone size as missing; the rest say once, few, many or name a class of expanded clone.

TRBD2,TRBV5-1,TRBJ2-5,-,TGCGCCAGCAGCTTGGTTCTAGCGGAGGGGGAGACCCAGTACTTC,CASSLVLAEGETQYF
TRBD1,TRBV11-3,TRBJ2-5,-,TGTGCCAGCAGCTTACAGGGGGCGGTCGAAGAGACCCAGTACTTC,CASSLQGAVEETQYF
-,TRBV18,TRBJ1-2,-,TGTGCCAGCTCACCACAGGGAGAAGTGTGGGGCTACACCTTC,CASSPQGEVWGYTF
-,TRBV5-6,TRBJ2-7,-,TGTGCCAGCAGCCGTACTAGGGAGCAGTACTTC,CASSRTREQYF
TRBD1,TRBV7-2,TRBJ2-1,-,TGTGCCAGCAGCTTAGAGGGGGCCCCCTACAATGAGCAGTTCTTC,CASSLEGAPYNEQFF
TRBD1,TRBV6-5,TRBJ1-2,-,TGTGCCAGCAGCCCGACAGGGGTGGGGAACTATGGCTACACCTTC,CASSPTGVGNYGYTF
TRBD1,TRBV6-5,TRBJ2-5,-,TGTGCCAGCAGATCGGACAGGGACGGGACCCAGTACTTC,CASRSDRDGTQYF
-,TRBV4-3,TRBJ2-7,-,TGCGCCAGCAGCCAAGATAGTGTCACTAACTACGAGCAGTACTTC,CASSQDSVTNYEQYF
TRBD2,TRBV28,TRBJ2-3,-,TGTGCCAGCAGTTCGGGGGGACTCCTCCCGATCACAGATACGCAGTATTTT,CASSSGGLLPITDTQYF
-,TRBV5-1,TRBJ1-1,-,TGCGCCAGCAGCCCCGGGGGAATGAACACTGAAGCTTTCTTT,CASSPGGMNTEAFF
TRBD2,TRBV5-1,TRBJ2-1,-,TGCGCCAGCAGCCTATATACTAGCGGGAGGGGGAGCTCCTACAATGAGCAGTTCTTC,CASSLYTSGRGSSYNEQFF
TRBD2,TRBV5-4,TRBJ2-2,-,TGTGCCAGCACCTGGACTAGCGGGGCTCAATCCGGGGAGCTGTTTTTT,CASTWTSGAQSGELFF
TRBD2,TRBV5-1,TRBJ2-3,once,TGCGCCAGCAGCTTGGTACTAGCGGGAGACACAGATACGCAGTATTTT,CASSLVLAGDTDTQYF
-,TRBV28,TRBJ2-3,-,TGTGCCAGCAGTTTTAGCGGCCCTAGCACAGATACGCAGTATTTT,CASSFSGPSTDTQYF
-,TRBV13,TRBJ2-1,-,TGTGCCAGCAGCTTAGAGCCCCTCCTTAGCGTCCAAAACAATGAGCAGTTCTTC,CASSLEPLLSVQNNEQFF
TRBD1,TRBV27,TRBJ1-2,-,TGTGCCAGCAGTTATGGGGGGCAGGGGGCGCGTGGCTACACCTTC,CASSYGGQGARGYTF
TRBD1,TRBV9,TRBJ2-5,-,TGTGCCTCAAGTAGAGATCAGGGGGCGCGAGGAGAGACCCAGTACTTC,CASSRDQGARGETQYF
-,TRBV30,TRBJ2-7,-,TGTGCCTGGACCTGGGCGGGGTTCCCCTACGAGCAGTACTTC,CAWTWAGFPYEQYF
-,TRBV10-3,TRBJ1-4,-,TGTGCCATCAGTAGTCAGGGGCTTAATGAAAAACTGTTTTTT,CAISSQGLNEKLFF
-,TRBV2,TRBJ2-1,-,TGTGCCAGCAGTCGGTCACATGAGCAGTTCTTC,CASSRSHEQFF
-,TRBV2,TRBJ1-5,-,TGTGCCAGCAGTGATGGCAGGTTAAGCAATCAGCCCCAGCATTTT,CASSDGRLSNQPQHF
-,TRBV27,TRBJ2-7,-,TGTGCCAGCAGGCTTCTGGGACAAGACTACGAGCAGTACTTC,CASRLLGQDYEQYF
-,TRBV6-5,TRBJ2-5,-,TGTGCCAGCTCTTTAAGTCCTGAGCGAGAGACCCAGTACTTC,CASSLSPERETQYF
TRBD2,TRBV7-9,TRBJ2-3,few,TGTGCCAGCAGCTTCACTAGCGGGGGCCCAGATACGCAGTATTTT,CASSFTSGGPDTQYF
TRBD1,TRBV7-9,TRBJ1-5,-,TGTGCCAGCAGCTTATGGACAGGGAGGTTGGATCAGCCCCAGCATTTT,CASSLWTGRLDQPQHF
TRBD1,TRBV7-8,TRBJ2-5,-,TGTGCCAGCAGCTTAGCCCTTATTAGGGGGCGAGAGACCCAGTACTTC,CASSLALIRGRETQYF
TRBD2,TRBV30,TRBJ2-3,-,TGTGCCTGGAGTGTGGGTGCGGGAGGGTTGGCAGATACGCAGTATTTT,CAWSVGAGGLADTQYF
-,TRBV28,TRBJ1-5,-,TGTGCCAGCAGTCTTTTCCCTGGTGAGACAACTCAGCCCCAGCATTTT,CASSLFPGETTQPQHF
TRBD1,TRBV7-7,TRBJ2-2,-,TGTGCCAGCAGCTTAATCGGGACAGGGGACACCGGGGAGCTGTTTTTT,CASSLIGTGDTGELFF
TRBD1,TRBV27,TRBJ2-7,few,TGTGCCAGCAGTCGTGGGGGACAGGGTTTTTATGACGAGCAGTACTTC,CASSRGGQGFYDEQYF
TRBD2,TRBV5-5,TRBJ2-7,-,TGTGCCAGCAGCTTGGCCCCCCGGACTAGCAACTACGAGCAGTACTTC,CASSLAPRTSNYEQYF
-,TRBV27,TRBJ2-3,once,TGTGCCAGCAGTCCAGAGCCCGGGACACCGGAAGATACGCAGTATTTT,CASSPEPGTPEDTQYF
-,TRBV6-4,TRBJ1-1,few,TGTGCCAGCAGTAATTCCGGGAGTGAAGCTTTCTTT,CASSNSGSEAFF
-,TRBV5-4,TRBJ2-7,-,TGTGCCAGCAGCTTCGGGGGTGGTGGCAGCGAGCAGTACTTC,CASSFGGGGSEQYF
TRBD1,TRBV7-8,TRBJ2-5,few,TGTGCCAGCAGGAGGACAGGGGAGTTGAAGACCCAGTACTTC,CASRRTGELKTQYF
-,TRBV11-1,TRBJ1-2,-,TGTGCCAGCAGCTTGGCGGGGACGTATGGCTACACCTTC,CASSLAGTYGYTF
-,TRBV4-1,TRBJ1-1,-,TGCGCCAGCAGCCAAGCAAGGATACAGGGACGAAACACTGAAGCTTTCTTT,CASSQARIQGRNTEAFF
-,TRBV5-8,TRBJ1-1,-,TGTGCCAGCAGCTCCGGCCGCAGTTCGCAGGTTGCTGAAGCTTTCTTT,CASSSGRSSQVAEAFF
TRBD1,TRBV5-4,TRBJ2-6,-,TGTGCCAGCAGCTTGCCCCCGGGACAGGGTCTATCTGGGGCCAACGTCCTGACTTTC,CASSLPPGQGLSGANVLTF
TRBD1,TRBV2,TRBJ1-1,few,TGTGCCACCATTGGACAGGACACTGAAGCTTTCTTT,CATIGQDTEAFF
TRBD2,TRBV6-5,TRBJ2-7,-,TGTGCCAGCGGGGGGGAGTCATATTACGAGCAGTACTTC,CASGGESYYEQYF
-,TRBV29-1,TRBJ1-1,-,TGCAGCGTTGGAGGGAACAGCCCGGGTTTCTTT,CSVGGNSPGFF
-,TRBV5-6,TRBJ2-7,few,TGTGCCAGCAGCTTATGGAGGACCGAGCAGTACTTC,CASSLWRTEQYF
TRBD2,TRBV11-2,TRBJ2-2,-,TGTGCCAGCAGCGACCGTAGGACTAGGGCCACCGGGGAGCTGTTTTTT,CASSDRRTRATGELFF
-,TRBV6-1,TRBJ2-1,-,TGTGCCAGCAGATACCCCGGGACTCGGAATGAGCAGTTCTTC,CASRYPGTRNEQFF